This T cell receptor (beta chain) was profiled in a study of regulatory T cells in long-lasting Graves disease. Study-wide results and limits: It was in persistent disease that TRBV28, TRBJ1-2 and TRBJ2-5 were favored.

Through Arm-PCR of CDR3 regions and iRepertoire HTBI primers, TCR beta libraries were built. Each CDR3 protein is one row after TCRdb ran MiXCR on the multiplex PCR reads. The repertoire holds roughly 320,000 distinct CDR3 sequences, with roughly 17% as singletons. This clonotype showed up many times. Its cognate antigen is unknown. This sample's time point: newly diagnosed GD, antithyroid drugs for less than 3 months. PBMC RNA served as the TCR library source. The CDR3 sequence is 11 residues long. Germline CDR1 is SNHLY and CDR2 is FYNNEI. V shed 11 bases, J shed 4 bases, and the junction held 2 bases outside the gene matches. These same data were also listed under a study on T cells in Graves' hyperthyroidism and ophthalmopathy. Per that study: A set of HTBI primers served as the primers for a first-round RT-PCR of the TCR CDR3. For ophthalmopathy, model prediction preceded onset by a median 6.5 months.

This chain connects TRBV2 to TRBJ1-2, with TRBD1 matching over 9 bases. Sequences were derived from peripheral blood mononuclear cells (PBMCs), sampled at new diagnosis, from a patient treated with antithyroid drugs. The sequence derives from a man aged 35-49 years with Graves disease. This chain's CDR3 is CAGQGLYGYTF. CDR3 DNA: TGTGCCGGACAGGGGCTCTATGGCTACACCTTC.